A selection of T cell receptor beta chains follows, all from one sample in a study of CD8 T cells in ankylosing spondylitis. One entry per CDR3 protein, called by TCRdb with MiXCR from the 5' RACE reads. The data show more than 150,000 distinct CDR3 sequences, about 20% seen once. Material for sequencing was blood, either unsorted or a sorted T cell fraction (not recorded which). Receptor source: a male donor aged 10-30 years with ankylosing spondylitis or in good health (not recorded which). CDR3s include the opening cysteine and the closing phenylalanine or tryptophan. The order of the fields is J gene, clone size, D gene, V gene, CDR3 protein, CDR3 DNA. The D gene is left open where the match is weak. Not every row has a clone size; where given, it reads once, few, many or a size class.

>TRBJ2-1|NA|NA|TRBV11-2
CASSLLIGAGGNEQFF
TGTGCCAGCAGCTTATTGATTGGGGCTGGGGGGAATGAGCAGTTCTTC
>TRBJ2-1|many|NA|TRBV14
CASSQQSSYNEQFF
TGTGCCAGCAGCCAACAGAGCTCCTACAATGAGCAGTTCTTC
>TRBJ2-4|NA|TRBD2|TRBV24-1
CATSDLGLAGPGPTKNIQYF
TGTGCCACCAGTGATCTAGGACTAGCGGGGCCCGGGCCAACCAAAAACATTCAGTACTTC
>TRBJ2-5|many|TRBD2|TRBV5-5
CASSARTSGPETQYF
TGTGCCAGCAGCGCCCGGACTAGCGGGCCCGAGACCCAGTACTTC
>TRBJ1-5|many|NA|TRBV5-6
CASSPGGVRNQPQHF
TGTGCCAGCAGCCCGGGGGGCGTCAGAAATCAGCCCCAGCATTTT
>TRBJ2-3|many|NA|TRBV28
CASSPPPGQDTQYF
TGTGCCAGCAGTCCCCCCCCCGGCCAAGATACGCAGTATTTT
>TRBJ2-1|many|NA|TRBV5-1
CASSFSLHNEQFF
TGCGCCAGCAGCTTTTCGTTGCACAATGAGCAGTTCTTC
>TRBJ2-1|many|TRBD2|TRBV7-8
CASSLAGGLAGNNEQFF
TGTGCCAGCAGCTTAGCTGGCGGACTAGCGGGGAACAATGAGCAGTTCTTC
>TRBJ2-1|many|NA|TRBV11-1
CASSGEETRTRNEQFF
TGTGCCAGCAGCGGAGAGGAGACTCGTACCCGTAATGAGCAGTTCTTC
>TRBJ2-7|many|NA|TRBV5-6
CASSSSGAWGEQYF
TGTGCCAGCAGCTCTTCAGGGGCCTGGGGCGAGCAGTACTTC
>TRBJ2-6|many|TRBD1|TRBV5-1
CASSLEGQISGANVLTF
TGCGCCAGCAGCTTGGAGGGACAGATCTCTGGGGCCAACGTCCTGACTTTC
>TRBJ1-1|many|NA|TRBV29-1
CSVEGGLGTEAFF
TGCAGCGTTGAAGGCGGGCTGGGCACTGAAGCTTTCTTT
>TRBJ1-1|few|NA|TRBV2
CASSEVAGKTEAFF
TGTGCCAGCAGCGAAGTGGCGGGGAAAACTGAAGCTTTCTTT
>TRBJ2-7|many|TRBD2|TRBV19
CASSMGLAGNEQYF
TGTGCCAGTAGTATGGGACTAGCGGGAAATGAGCAGTACTTC
>TRBJ2-1|many|NA|TRBV19
CASSIRVDEQFF
TGTGCCAGTAGTATTAGAGTGGATGAGCAGTTCTTC
>TRBJ2-3|many|TRBD2|TRBV6-5
CASSLGLVSTDTQYF
TGTGCCAGCAGCCTCGGACTAGTGAGCACAGATACGCAGTATTTT
>TRBJ2-3|NA|TRBD2|TRBV24-1
CATSDLAGTDTQYF
TGTGCCACCAGTGATCTAGCGGGGACAGATACGCAGTATTTT
>TRBJ2-1|NA|TRBD2|TRBV4-3
CASSQEGSSGSYNEQFF
TGCGCCAGCAGCCAAGAAGGTAGTAGCGGGAGCTACAATGAGCAGTTCTTC
>TRBJ2-1|many|NA|TRBV4-1
CASSQDEYNEQFF
TGCGCCAGCAGCCAAGATGAGTACAATGAGCAGTTCTTC
>TRBJ2-7|many|NA|TRBV12-3/TRBV12-4
CASSFSQTYEQYF
TGTGCCAGCAGTTTCAGCCAGACCTACGAGCAGTACTTC
>TRBJ2-6|many|TRBD1|TRBV19
CASSQGGQGTLSGANVLTF
TGTGCCAGTAGCCAAGGGGGACAGGGAACTCTTTCTGGGGCCAACGTCCTGACTTTC
>TRBJ2-4|many|TRBD1|TRBV6-5
CASSSPGQKTKNIQYF
TGTGCCAGCAGTTCCCCGGGACAGAAGACCAAAAACATTCAGTACTTC
>TRBJ1-6|many|NA|TRBV5-6
CASSFVRGSTYNSPLHF
TGTGCCAGCAGTTTCGTGAGGGGATCGACCTATAATTCACCCCTCCACTTT
>TRBJ2-1|NA|NA|TRBV20-1
CSAIPPGAPRGYNEQFF
TGCAGTGCTATTCCCCCCGGGGCGCCAAGGGGCTACAATGAGCAGTTCTTC
>TRBJ1-2|many|NA|TRBV6-1
CASSEAGASGYTF
TGTGCCAGCAGTGAAGCGGGGGCATCCGGCTACACCTTC
>TRBJ1-1|NA|TRBD1|TRBV7-9
CASSPSPGTGGTEAFF
TGTGCCAGCAGCCCATCACCGGGGACAGGAGGAACTGAAGCTTTCTTT
>TRBJ1-1|many|NA|TRBV7-9
CASSSGVNTEAFF
TGTGCCAGCAGCTCGGGGGTGAACACTGAAGCTTTCTTT
>TRBJ1-1|NA|NA|TRBV15
CATSDTAGPEAFF
TGTGCCACCAGCGACACAGCGGGGCCTGAAGCTTTCTTT
>TRBJ2-2|many|TRBD2|TRBV6-2/TRBV6-3
CASSYSRLAGVRTGELFF
TGTGCCAGCAGTTACTCCCGACTAGCGGGAGTACGCACCGGGGAGCTGTTTTTT
>TRBJ2-1|many|NA|TRBV29-1
CSVKTEFQFF
TGCAGCGTTAAGACGGAGTTTCAGTTCTTC
>TRBJ2-5|many|NA|TRBV9
CASSAAGASQETQYF
TGTGCCAGCAGCGCGGCAGGGGCCTCCCAAGAGACCCAGTACTTC
>TRBJ2-5|many|NA|TRBV10-3
CAISEPHSQETQYF
TGTGCCATCAGTGAACCTCACTCCCAAGAGACCCAGTACTTC
>TRBJ1-1|NA|TRBD1|TRBV20-1
CSARQGYDTEAFF
TGCAGTGCCAGACAGGGGTATGACACTGAAGCTTTCTTT
>TRBJ2-5|many|TRBD2|TRBV5-1
CASSSSGGEETQYF
TGCGCCAGCAGCTCGAGCGGGGGGGAAGAGACCCAGTACTTC
>TRBJ2-3|NA|NA|TRBV13
CASGTTKDTQYF
TGTGCCAGCGGCACTACAAAGGATACGCAGTATTTT
>TRBJ2-3|many|NA|TRBV21-1
CASSKSRGTGGPDTQYF
TGTGCCAGCAGCAAATCTCGGGGGACAGGGGGCCCAGATACGCAGTATTTT
>TRBJ2-7|many|NA|TRBV20-1
CSAGTLAGSYEQYF
TGCAGTGCTGGAACGCTAGCAGGGTCCTACGAGCAGTACTTC
>TRBJ2-5|many|TRBD1|TRBV7-9
CASSLALDREETQYF
TGTGCCAGCAGCTTAGCGCTAGACAGGGAAGAGACCCAGTACTTC
>TRBJ2-1|many|TRBD2|TRBV5-1
CASSSLAGGGNEQFF
TGCGCCAGCAGCTCGCTGGCGGGGGGAGGCAATGAGCAGTTCTTC
>TRBJ2-3|many|NA|TRBV12-3/TRBV12-4
CATGVAPDTQYF
TGTGCCACGGGGGTAGCACCAGATACGCAGTATTTT
>TRBJ2-2|many|TRBD2|TRBV18
CASSSGLAGAATGELFF
TGTGCCAGCTCATCCGGACTAGCGGGAGCGGCGACCGGGGAGCTGTTTTTT
>TRBJ1-1|many|NA|TRBV10-3
CAISLGGATTEAFF
TGTGCCATCAGTCTTGGGGGGGCTACCACTGAAGCTTTCTTT
>TRBJ2-7|many|TRBD2|TRBV7-2
CASSPREGGYEQYF
TGTGCCAGCAGCCCCAGGGAGGGTGGCTACGAGCAGTACTTC
>TRBJ2-6|many|NA|TRBV7-8
CASSPIRSGANVLTF
TGTGCCAGCAGCCCCATCCGCTCTGGGGCCAACGTCCTGACTTTC
>TRBJ1-2|many|TRBD1|TRBV6-6
CASSPPRDRNYGYTF
TGTGCCAGCAGCCCCCCTCGGGACAGGAACTATGGCTACACCTTC
>TRBJ1-1|many|NA|TRBV24-1
CATSDLIPVEGKAFF
TGTGCCACCAGTGATTTAATCCCGGTAGAGGGGAAAGCTTTCTTT
>TRBJ1-1|many|NA|TRBV5-1
CASSLSFGGRNTEAFF
TGCGCCAGCAGCTTGAGTTTCGGGGGGCGAAACACTGAAGCTTTCTTT
>TRBJ2-1|many|TRBD2|TRBV7-9
CASSLASGRANEQFF
TGTGCCAGCAGCTTAGCTAGCGGGAGGGCAAATGAGCAGTTCTTC
>TRBJ1-5|many|NA|TRBV12-3/TRBV12-4
CASSEAAGITTQHF
TGTGCCAGCAGCGAAGCAGCGGGGATCACGACCCAGCATTTT
>TRBJ2-1|NA|NA|TRBV6-5
CASGGGEDEQFF
TGTGCCAGCGGGGGAGGAGAGGATGAGCAGTTCTTC
>TRBJ2-7|many|TRBD1|TRBV11-1
CASSFPPGQPSYEQYF
TGTGCCAGCAGCTTCCCCCCGGGACAGCCCTCCTACGAGCAGTACTTC
>TRBJ2-1|many|NA|TRBV5-5
CASSAEGANNEQFF
TGTGCCAGCAGCGCCGAAGGGGCTAACAATGAGCAGTTCTTC
>TRBJ2-7|many|NA|TRBV2
CASSELGQNYEQYF
TGTGCCAGCAGTGAGCTGGGGCAAAACTACGAGCAGTACTTC